This TCR beta chain was identified in a study of shared clonotypes between healthy human individuals. Overall study context: CD4 naive cells filled three plates per donor, CD4 memory three, CD8 naive two and CD8 memory one.

This clone was found a few times. What it recognizes is unknown. Regarding the study as a whole: Rarefaction exposed incomplete sorted-subset sequencing despite large depth. An effect of sequencing depth on clonotype sharing among donors was expected. With four donors compared, about 5% of naive CD4 clonotypes were shared.

V dropped 3 bases and J dropped 4; count of bases not matched to a gene: 4. Germline V lookup: CDR1 SGHTA, CDR2 FQGNSA. The CDR3 runs to 15 residues. Data came from immunoSEQ multiplex PCR; TCRdb stores just in-frame clones and leaves some out. The sample contains 100,000 or so clones, about 66% of which appear only once. This chain connects TRBV7-2 to TRBJ2-1; 9 bases are shared with TRBD2. The receptor was isolated from a woman younger than 45 in good health. Specimen: memory CD8+ T cells sorted from blood. Subset noted: CD45RO+ cells pooled with CCR7-negative TemRA cells. CDR3 residues: CASSFLAGRYNEQFF. CDR3 bases: TGTGCCAGCAGCTTTCTAGCGGGACGGTACAATGAGCAGTTCTTC.